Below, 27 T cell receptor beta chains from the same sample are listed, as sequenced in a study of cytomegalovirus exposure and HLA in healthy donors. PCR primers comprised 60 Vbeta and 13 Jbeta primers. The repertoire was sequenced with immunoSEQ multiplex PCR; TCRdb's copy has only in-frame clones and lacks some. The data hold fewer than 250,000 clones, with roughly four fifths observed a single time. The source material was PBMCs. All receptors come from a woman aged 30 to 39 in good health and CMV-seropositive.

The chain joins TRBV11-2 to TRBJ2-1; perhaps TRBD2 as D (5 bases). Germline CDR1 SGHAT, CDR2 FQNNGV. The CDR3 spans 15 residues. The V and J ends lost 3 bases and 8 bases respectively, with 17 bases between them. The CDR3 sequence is CASSLRGNFIDEQFF. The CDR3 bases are TGTGCCAGCAGCTTGAGAGGGAATTTTATCGATGAGCAGTTCTTC.

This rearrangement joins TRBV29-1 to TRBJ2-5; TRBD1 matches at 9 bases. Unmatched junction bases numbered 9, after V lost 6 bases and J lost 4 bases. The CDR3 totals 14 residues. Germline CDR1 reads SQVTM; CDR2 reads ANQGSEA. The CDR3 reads CSVAGQGSGETQYF. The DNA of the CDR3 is TGCAGCGTAGCCGGACAGGGGAGCGGAGAGACCCAGTACTTC.

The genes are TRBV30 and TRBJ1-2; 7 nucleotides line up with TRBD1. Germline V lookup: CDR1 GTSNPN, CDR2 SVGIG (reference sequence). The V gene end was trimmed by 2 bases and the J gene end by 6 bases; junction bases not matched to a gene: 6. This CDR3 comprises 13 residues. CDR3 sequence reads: CAWSLTGRDGYTF. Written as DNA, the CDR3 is TGTGCCTGGAGTCTGACAGGGCGGGATGGCTACACCTTC.

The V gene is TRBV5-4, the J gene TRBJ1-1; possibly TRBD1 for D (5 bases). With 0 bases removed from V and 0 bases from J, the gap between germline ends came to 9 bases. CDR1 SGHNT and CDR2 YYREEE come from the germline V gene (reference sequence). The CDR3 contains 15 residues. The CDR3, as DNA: TGTGCCAGCAGCTTGGTTGACAGACTGAACACTGAAGCTTTCTTT. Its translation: CASSLVDRLNTEAFF.

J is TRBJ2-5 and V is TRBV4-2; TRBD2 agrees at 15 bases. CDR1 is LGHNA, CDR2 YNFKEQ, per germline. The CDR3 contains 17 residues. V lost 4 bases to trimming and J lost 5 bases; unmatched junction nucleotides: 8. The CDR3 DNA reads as TGTGCCAGCAGCCGAGGGACTAGCGGGAGGAACGGGGAGACCCAGTACTTC. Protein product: CASSRGTSGRNGETQYF.

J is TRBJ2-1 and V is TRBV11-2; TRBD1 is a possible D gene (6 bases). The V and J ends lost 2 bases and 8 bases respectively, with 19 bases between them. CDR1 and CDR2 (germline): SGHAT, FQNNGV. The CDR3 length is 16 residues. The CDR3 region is CASSLRTVNSRDEQFF. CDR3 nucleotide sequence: TGTGCCAGCAGCTTAAGGACAGTCAATTCTAGGGATGAGCAGTTCTTC.

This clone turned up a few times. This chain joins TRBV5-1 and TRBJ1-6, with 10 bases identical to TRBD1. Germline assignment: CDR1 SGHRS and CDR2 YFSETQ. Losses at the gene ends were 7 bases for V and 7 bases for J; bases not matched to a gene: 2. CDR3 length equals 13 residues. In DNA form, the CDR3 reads TGCGCCAGCCGGGACAGGGGAAATTCACCCCTCCACTTT. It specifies CASRDRGNSPLHF.

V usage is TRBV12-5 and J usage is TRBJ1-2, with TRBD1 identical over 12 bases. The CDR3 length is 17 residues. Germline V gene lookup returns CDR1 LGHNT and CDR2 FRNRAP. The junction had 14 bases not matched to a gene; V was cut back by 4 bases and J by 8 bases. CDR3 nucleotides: TGTGCTAGTGGTTCGCACGGGACAGGGGGCATCAATAGCGGCTACACCTTC. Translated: CASGSHGTGGINSGYTF.

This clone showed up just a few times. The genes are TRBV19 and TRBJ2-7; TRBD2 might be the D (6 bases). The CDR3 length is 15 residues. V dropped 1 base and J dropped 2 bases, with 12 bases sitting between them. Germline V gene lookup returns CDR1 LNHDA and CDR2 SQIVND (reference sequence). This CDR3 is CASSIGVGGAYEQYF. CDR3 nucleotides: TGTGCCAGTAGTATAGGCGTGGGGGGAGCCTACGAGCAGTACTTC.

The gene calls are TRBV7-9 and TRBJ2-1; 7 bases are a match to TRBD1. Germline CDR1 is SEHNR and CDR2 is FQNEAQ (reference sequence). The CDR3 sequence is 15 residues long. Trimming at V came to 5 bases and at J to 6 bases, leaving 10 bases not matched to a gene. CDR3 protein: CASSGRGFVGNEQFF. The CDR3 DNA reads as TGTGCCAGCAGCGGCAGGGGGTTTGTTGGCAATGAGCAGTTCTTC.

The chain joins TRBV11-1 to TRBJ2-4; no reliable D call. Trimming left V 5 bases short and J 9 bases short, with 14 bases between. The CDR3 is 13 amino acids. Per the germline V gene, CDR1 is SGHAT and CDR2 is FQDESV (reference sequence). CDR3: CASSPGLLGIQYF. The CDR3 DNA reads TGTGCCAGCAGCCCTGGGCTCCTGGGCATTCAGTACTTC.

The CDR3 protein is CASRPGSATNEKLFF. The CDR3 DNA sequence: TGTGCCAGTAGACCGGGGAGTGCAACTAATGAAAAACTGTTTTTT. The genes are TRBV19 and TRBJ1-4; no definite D call. Trimming removed 6 bases from V and 0 bases from J, with 11 bases in between. CDR1 LNHDA and CDR2 SQIVND come from the germline V gene (reference sequence). The CDR3 consists of 15 residues.

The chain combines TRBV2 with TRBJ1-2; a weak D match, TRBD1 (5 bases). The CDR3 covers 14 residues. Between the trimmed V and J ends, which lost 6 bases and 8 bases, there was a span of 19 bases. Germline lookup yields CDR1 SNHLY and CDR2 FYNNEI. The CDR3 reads CASRGIRGSGGYTF. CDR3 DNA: TGTGCCAGCAGGGGGATAAGGGGAAGTGGGGGCTACACCTTC. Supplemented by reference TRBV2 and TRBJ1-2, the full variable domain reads EPEVTQTPSHQVTQMGQEVILRCVPISNHLYFYWYRQILGQKVEFLVSFYNNEISEKSEIFDDQFSVERPDGSNFTLKIRSTKLEDSAMYFCASRGIRGSGGYTFGSGTRLTVV.

The CDR3 DNA sequence: TGCGCCAGCAGCGTCGGACAGGGGGTAGGTGAGCAGTTCTTC. As protein: CASSVGQGVGEQFF. The chain joins TRBV4-1 to TRBJ2-1; 10 bases are a match to TRBD1. Germline assignment: CDR1 MGHRA and CDR2 YSYEKL. V was pared by 5 bases and J by 9 bases, with 7 bases of the junction left unmatched. The CDR3 length is 14 residues.

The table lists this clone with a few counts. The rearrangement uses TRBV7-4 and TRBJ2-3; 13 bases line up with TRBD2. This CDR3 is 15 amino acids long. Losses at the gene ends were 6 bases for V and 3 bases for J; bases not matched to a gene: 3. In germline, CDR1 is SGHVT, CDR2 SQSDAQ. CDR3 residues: CASRGLAGFTDTQYF. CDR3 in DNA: TGTGCCAGCAGGGGACTAGCGGGGTTTACAGATACGCAGTATTTT. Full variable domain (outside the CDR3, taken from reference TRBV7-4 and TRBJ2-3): GAGVSQSPRYKVAKRGRDVALRCDSISGHVTLYWYRQTLGQGSEVLTYSQSDAQRDKSGRPSGRFSAERPERSVSTLKIQRTEQGDSAVYLCASRGLAGFTDTQYFGPGTRLTVL.

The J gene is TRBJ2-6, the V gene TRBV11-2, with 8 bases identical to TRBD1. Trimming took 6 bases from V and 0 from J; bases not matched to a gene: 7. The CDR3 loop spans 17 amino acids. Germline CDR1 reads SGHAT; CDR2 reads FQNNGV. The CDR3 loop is CASSSGTGLSGANVLTF. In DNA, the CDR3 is TGTGCCAGCAGTTCCGGGACAGGCCTCTCTGGGGCCAACGTCCTGACTTTC.

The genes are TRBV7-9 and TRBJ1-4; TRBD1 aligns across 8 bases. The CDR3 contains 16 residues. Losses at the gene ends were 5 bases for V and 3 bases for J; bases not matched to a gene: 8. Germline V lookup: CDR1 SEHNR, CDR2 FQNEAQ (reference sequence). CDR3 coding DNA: TGTGCCAGCAGCACATTAAACAGGGGGGCTAATGAAAAACTGTTTTTT. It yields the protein CASSTLNRGANEKLFF. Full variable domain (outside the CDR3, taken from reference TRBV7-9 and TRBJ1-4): DTGVSQNPRHKITKRGQNVTFRCDPISEHNRLYWYRQTLGQGPEFLTYFQNEAQLEKSRLLSDRFSAERPKGSFSTLEIQRTEQGDSAMYLCASSTLNRGANEKLFFGSGTQLSVL.

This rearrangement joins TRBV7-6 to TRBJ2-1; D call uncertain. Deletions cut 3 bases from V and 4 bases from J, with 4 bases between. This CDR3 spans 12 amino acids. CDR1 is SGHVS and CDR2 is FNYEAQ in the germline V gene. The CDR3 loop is CASSFGYNEQFF. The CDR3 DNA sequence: TGTGCCAGCAGCTTCGGTTACAATGAGCAGTTCTTC.

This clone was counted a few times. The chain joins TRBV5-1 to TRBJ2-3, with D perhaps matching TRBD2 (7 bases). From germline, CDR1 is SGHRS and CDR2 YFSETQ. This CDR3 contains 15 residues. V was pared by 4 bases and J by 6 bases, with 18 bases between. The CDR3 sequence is CASSPNGGRMDTQYF. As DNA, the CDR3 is TGCGCCAGCAGCCCCAACGGGGGGCGAATGGATACGCAGTATTTT.

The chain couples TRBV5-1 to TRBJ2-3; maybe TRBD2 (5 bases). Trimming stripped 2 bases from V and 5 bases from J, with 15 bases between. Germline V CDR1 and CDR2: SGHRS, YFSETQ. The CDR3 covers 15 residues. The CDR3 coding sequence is TGCGCCAGCAGCTTCTCCGGGCCTCGGGGAGATACGCAGTATTTT. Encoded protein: CASSFSGPRGDTQYF.

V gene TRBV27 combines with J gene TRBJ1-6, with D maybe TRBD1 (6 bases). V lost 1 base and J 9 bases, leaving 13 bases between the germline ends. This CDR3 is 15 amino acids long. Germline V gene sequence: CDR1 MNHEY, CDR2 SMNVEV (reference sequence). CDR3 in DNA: TGTGCCAGCAGTTTATTTGGGGGCCTGGGTTCACCCCTCCACTTT. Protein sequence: CASSLFGGLGSPLHF.

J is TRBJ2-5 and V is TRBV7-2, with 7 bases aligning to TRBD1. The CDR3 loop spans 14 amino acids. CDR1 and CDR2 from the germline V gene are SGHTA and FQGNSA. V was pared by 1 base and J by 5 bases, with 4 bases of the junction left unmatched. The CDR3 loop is CASSLVTGVETQYF. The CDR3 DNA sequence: TGTGCCAGCAGCTTAGTAACAGGGGTTGAGACCCAGTACTTC.

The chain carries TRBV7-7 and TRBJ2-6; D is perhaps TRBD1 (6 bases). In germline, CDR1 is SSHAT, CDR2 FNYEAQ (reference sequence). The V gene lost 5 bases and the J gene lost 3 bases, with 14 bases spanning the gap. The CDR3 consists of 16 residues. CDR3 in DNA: TGTGCCAGCAGCCCAACCCAGGGGCGTGGGGCCAACGTCCTGACTTTC. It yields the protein CASSPTQGRGANVLTF.

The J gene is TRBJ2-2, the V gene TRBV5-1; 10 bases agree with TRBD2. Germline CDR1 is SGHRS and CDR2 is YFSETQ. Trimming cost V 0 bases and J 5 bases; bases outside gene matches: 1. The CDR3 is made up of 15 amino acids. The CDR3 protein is CASSLALAGTGELFF. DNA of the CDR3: TGCGCCAGCAGCTTGGCACTAGCGGGGACCGGGGAGCTGTTTTTT.

The CDR3 protein is CASRGLLVGKSYNEQFF. The DNA for the CDR3 is TGTGCCAGCAGGGGGCTTTTAGTGGGGAAGTCCTACAATGAGCAGTTCTTC. The chain recombines TRBV25-1 with TRBJ2-1, with D maybe TRBD1 (5 bases). Germline V gene sequence: CDR1 MGHDK, CDR2 SYGVNS. The CDR3 consists of 17 residues. The ends were cut back, 6 bases at V and 1 base at J, with 19 bases in the middle. Full variable domain (rest looked up from reference TRBV25-1 and TRBJ2-1): EADIYQTPRYLVIGTGKKITLECSQTMGHDKMYWYQQDPGMELHLIHYSYGVNSTEKGDLSSESTVSRIRTEHFPLTLESARPSHTSQYLCASRGLLVGKSYNEQFFGPGTRLTVL.

The CDR3 loop is CASSQNTGGGNEKLFF. The CDR3 DNA sequence: TGTGCCAGCAGCCAGAACACGGGCGGGGGTAATGAAAAACTGTTTTTT. The chain recombines TRBV4-2 with TRBJ1-4; tentatively, D is TRBD1 (5 bases). Germline CDR1 LGHNA, CDR2 YNFKEQ. V was trimmed by 3 bases and J by 4 bases, leaving 15 bases between them. CDR3 length: 16 amino acids.

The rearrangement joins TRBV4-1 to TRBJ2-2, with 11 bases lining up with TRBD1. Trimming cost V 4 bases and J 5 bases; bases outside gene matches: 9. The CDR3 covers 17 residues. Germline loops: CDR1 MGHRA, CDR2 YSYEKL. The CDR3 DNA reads TGCGCCAGCAGCCGGAACCTCGGGGACAGGGGGACCGGGGAGCTGTTTTTT. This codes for CASSRNLGDRGTGELFF.